Given below is one T cell receptor (beta chain) in context. Which antigen it targets is not known. Qualities for individual bases were not recorded, and no much larger clone is one base off. This entry comes from a study of blood T cell repertoires in COVID-19 (dated by TCRdb to the early 2020s). About the investigation overall: Samples from collaborators originated in the United States, Italy and Spain and spanned both the acute and convalescent phases of COVID-19. Sample metadata almost always included a de-identified subject ID, COVID-19 status, age in years and sex. The prospective study material was composed of cDNA or gDNA derived from T cells, B-cell-depleted T cells, or PBMCs. Samples came from the ongoing ImmuneRACE study (first 160 participants) plus 1,254 subjects from 6 global collaborators. Where available, HLA class I and class II types were obtained from metadata supplied by the sample provider rather than from assay-based typing. The dataset comprised deeply sampled blood TCRbeta repertoires from subjects exposed to, actively infected with, or recovered from COVID-19. A freely available public database, intended as a resource for researchers studying the immune response to SARS-CoV-2, is where the repertoires were released.

TCRbeta CDR3 regions were amplified from genomic DNA by means of the immunoSEQ Assay, a bias-controlled multiplex PCR. As for the original processing: Within the assay, amplification of reference gene primers was used to estimate how many nucleated cells each sample contained. Sequence reads were collapsed and filtered to measure the absolute abundance of every unique TCRbeta CDR3 rearrangement. For each sample, productive Simpson clonality was calculated as the square root of Simpson's diversity index across productive rearrangements. The source is immuneACCESS, and TCRdb retained only in-frame sequences with V and J called. Part of the clones is not carried over; for the studies checked, unresolved V genes explain less than half of this, and the remainder is unexplained. The D gene and trimming were derived from the DNA, and the V and J assignments and clone size from that table. Across this sample there are about 130,000 clones, with approximately 84% seen only once. Around 1.9% of the sample comes from the top ten.

Each collaborating institution followed its own protocols to collect whole blood in K2EDTA tubes. Collaborator samples were shipped for TCRbeta analysis as frozen whole blood, isolated PBMCs, or DNA extracted from either sample type. Study-level results and caveats: How much clinical and demographic metadata was included differed by source and by participant, and the metadata was provided uncurated.

This TCR was recovered from a man aged 65 to 85 with acute or convalescent COVID-19. Material: peripheral blood.

The encoded CDR3 is CASRGLSSGANVLTF. At the DNA level, the sequence is TGTGCCTCCCGAGGCCTTAGCTCTGGGGCCAACGTCCTGACTTTC. The chain couples TRBV19 to TRBJ2-6; the D gene is not confidently resolved. The CDR3 contains 15 residues, cysteine and phenylalanine counted. CDR3 DNA only is kept here, 45 bases in frame from base 1. The germline V gene (reference sequence) specifies LNHDA as CDR1 and SQIVND as CDR2. Trimming takes 11 bases from V and 0 bases from J, and the germline ends sit 14 bases apart.